Listed here are 17 T cell receptor beta chains from one sample, sequenced in a study of cytomegalovirus exposure and HLA in healthy donors. The PCR made use of 60 Vbeta and 13 Jbeta primers. Assay used: immunoSEQ multiplex PCR; TCRdb lists only in-frame clones, some missing. The sample contains more than 150,000 clones, around 84% of which appear only once. The source material was PBMCs. The receptors were gathered from a girl aged 2-10 years in good health and CMV-seropositive.

The chain employs TRBV28 and TRBJ1-4; no reliable D call. CDR1 MDHEN and CDR2 SYDVKM come from the germline V gene. The CDR3 is 11 residues long. V shed 6 bases and J shed 8 bases, with 7 bases lying between them. CDR3 coding DNA: TGTGCCAGCAGCGAGAGGGAAAAACTGTTTTTT. Its translation: CASSEREKLFF.

This clone was recorded once. The chain recombines TRBV30 with TRBJ2-7; unclear D gene. Germline lookup yields CDR1 GTSNPN and CDR2 SVGIG (reference sequence). This CDR3 is built from 15 residues. The V and J ends lost 0 bases and 1 base respectively, with 13 bases between them. CDR3: CAWSVRSIPSYEQYF. DNA for the CDR3: TGTGCCTGGAGTGTACGTAGTATTCCGTCCTACGAGCAGTACTTC. Complete variable domain (other parts from reference TRBV30 and TRBJ2-7): SQTIHQWPATLVQPVGSPLSLECTVEGTSNPNLYWYRQAAGRGLQLLFYSVGIGQISSEVPQNLSASRPQDRQFILSSKKLLLSDSGFYLCAWSVRSIPSYEQYFGPGTRLTVT.

In its sample, this clone was seen once. The V call is TRBV5-8, the J call TRBJ2-1, with a weak D call TRBD2 (6 bases). This CDR3 spans 15 amino acids. Trimming took 4 bases from V and 0 from J, leaving 11 bases between them. Germline values: CDR1 SGHTS, CDR2 YDEGEE. The DNA of the CDR3 is TGTGCCAGCAGCCAGACTAGGTCCTCCTACAATGAGCAGTTCTTC. It codes for CASSQTRSSYNEQFF.

This clone came up once. This rearrangement joins TRBV28 to TRBJ1-5; 9 bases are shared with TRBD1. This CDR3 is 15 amino acids long. After removal of 5 bases from V and 5 bases from J, the junction contained 7 bases not matched to a gene. Germline CDR1 is MDHEN and CDR2 is SYDVKM. CDR3 DNA: TGTGCCAGCAGTGCCCGGGACAGGGTCTATCAGCCCCAGCATTTT. Translated, it gives CASSARDRVYQPQHF.

CDR3 sequence: CASGLQRGQRKDTEAFF. CDR3 in DNA: TGTGCTAGTGGTCTCCAAAGGGGACAGCGTAAGGACACTGAAGCTTTCTTT. The V and J genes are TRBV12-5 and TRBJ1-1; 7 positions match TRBD1. The trim removed 5 bases at V and 3 bases at J, leaving 15 bases unmatched. Per germline, CDR1 LGHNT and CDR2 FRNRAP. This CDR3 comprises 17 residues.

The chain is built from TRBV28 and TRBJ2-7, with D perhaps TRBD1 (6 bases). Deletions cut 4 bases from V and 4 bases from J, with 14 bases between. The CDR3 consists of 14 residues. Germline V gene lookup returns CDR1 MDHEN and CDR2 SYDVKM. CDR3 in DNA: TGTGCCAGCAGTTGGCAGGGGCATGCGTACGAGCAGTACTTC. It is translated as CASSWQGHAYEQYF.

V gene TRBV19 combines with J gene TRBJ1-5; possibly TRBD1 for D (6 bases). V was pared by 7 bases and J by 1 base, with 20 bases between. This CDR3 comprises 17 residues. Looked up from germline, CDR1 is LNHDA and CDR2 is SQIVND (reference sequence). The CDR3 reads CASNTHTGRFSNQPQHF. For the CDR3, the DNA is TGTGCCAGTAACACTCACACAGGGCGTTTCAGCAATCAGCCCCAGCATTTT.

V and J are TRBV19 and TRBJ1-1; 11 nucleotides align to TRBD1. Germline V gives CDR1 LNHDA, CDR2 SQIVND (reference sequence). V was pared by 4 bases and J by 7 bases, with 11 bases of the junction left unmatched. The length of the CDR3 is 16 residues. Here the CDR3 DNA reads TGTGCCAGTAGTAACGGACTCGGACAGGGGGCTGGTGAAGCTTTCTTT. Translating gives CASSNGLGQGAGEAFF. The entire variable domain, with the rest obtained from reference TRBV19 and TRBJ1-1, is as follows: DGGITQSPKYLFRKEGQNVTLSCEQNLNHDAMYWYRQDPGQGLRLIYYSQIVNDFQKGDIAEGYSVSREKKESFPLTVTSAQKNPTAFYLCASSNGLGQGAGEAFFGQGTRLTVV.

This clone was detected once. The chain joins TRBV14 to TRBJ1-2; no clear D. CDR3 length: 15 amino acids. The germline V gene has CDR1 SGHDN and CDR2 FVKESK. Between the trimmed V and J ends, which lost 2 bases and 6 bases, there was a span of 16 bases. Written as DNA, the CDR3 is TGTGCCAGCAGCCAAAGTTTCGCGGGCCTGGATGGCTACACCTTC. This codes for CASSQSFAGLDGYTF.

This sequence joins TRBV12-5 and TRBJ2-7; perhaps TRBD2 as D (5 bases). Trimming took 4 bases from V and 1 from J, leaving 11 bases between them. The length of the CDR3 is 14 residues. The germline V gene has CDR1 LGHNT and CDR2 FRNRAP. In nucleotides, the CDR3 is TGTGCTAGTGGTTCGGACGGGGAGTCCTACGAGCAGTACTTC. It is translated as CASGSDGESYEQYF.

This clone was seen a handful of times. This rearrangement joins TRBV27 to TRBJ1-2; TRBD1 matches 8 bases. V lost 6 bases and J lost 4; bases outside the gene matches: 1. The CDR3 sequence is 12 residues long. Germline V gene data show CDR1 as MNHEY and CDR2 as SMNVEV (reference sequence). The CDR3 sequence: CASSTGGYGYTF. The CDR3 region has the DNA TGTGCCAGCAGCACAGGGGGCTATGGCTACACCTTC.

This chain joins TRBV6-5 and TRBJ1-1, with TRBD1 identical over 7 bases. The length of the CDR3 is 16 residues. The junction had 11 bases not matched to a gene; V was cut back by 0 bases and J by 7 bases. Germline V CDR1 and CDR2: MNHEY, SVGAGI. The CDR3 DNA is TGTGCCAGCAGTTACTCGTCAGGACAGGCCACACGTGAAGCTTTCTTT. Translating it yields CASSYSSGQATREAFF.

V usage is TRBV6-5 and J usage is TRBJ1-2, with TRBD1 matching over 8 bases. The germline V gene encodes CDR1 MNHEY and CDR2 SVGAGI. The CDR3 is 12 amino acids. The ends lost 2 bases at V and 7 bases at J; junction bases unmatched: 0. The CDR3 DNA reads TGTGCCAGCAGTTACGACAGGGGTGGCTACACCTTC. It codes for CASSYDRGGYTF.

This rearrangement joins TRBV19 to TRBJ2-7; TRBD2 matches at 8 bases. Unmatched junction bases numbered 4, after V lost 6 bases and J lost 3 bases. The germline gives CDR1 LNHDA, CDR2 SQIVND (reference sequence). CDR3 length equals 13 residues. The CDR3 DNA is TGTGCCAGTAGCACTAGCGGAGGCTACGAGCAGTACTTC. Residues: CASSTSGGYEQYF.

The rearrangement joins TRBV14 to TRBJ2-6, with unresolved D. V lost 10 bases and J 1 base, leaving 8 bases between the germline ends. The germline CDR1 and CDR2 sequences are SGHDN and FVKESK. The CDR3 is 13 residues long. The CDR3 protein is CATAASGANVLTF. CDR3 nucleotides: TGTGCCACCGCGGCTTCTGGGGCCAACGTCCTGACTTTC.

CDR3 sequence: CASSPGLASGYTF. The CDR3, as DNA: TGTGCCAGCTCACCCGGTCTCGCGTCCGGCTACACCTTC. The rearrangement links TRBV18 to TRBJ1-2; D gene uncertain. Germline loops: CDR1 KGHSH, CDR2 LQKENI. V was pared by 3 bases and J by 8 bases, with 13 bases between. There are 13 residues in the CDR3.

The J gene is TRBJ2-3, the V gene TRBV7-9; TRBD1 matches at 9 bases. With 0 bases clipped from V and 5 bases from J, the junction kept 3 bases outside the gene matches. From germline, CDR1 is SEHNR and CDR2 FQNEAQ (reference sequence). This CDR3 has 15 amino acids. The CDR3 here is CASSLADRGEDTQYF. The CDR3, as DNA: TGTGCCAGCAGCTTAGCGGACAGGGGAGAAGATACGCAGTATTTT.